This section outlines one T cell receptor (beta chain) sequence together with its context. Its antigen is unknown. Time point specified: baseline, week 1 (first vaccination visit). Treatment here: pre-vaccination baseline after standard-of-care therapy. The data were obtained in a study of a mutant IDH1 vaccine in newly diagnosed glioma. The overall study: Prior therapy was radiotherapy, temozolomide, or both; most received both. Notes on the study in general: Apparently, pseudoprogression bore no relation to changes among the top peripheral T cell clonotypes.

The V end was cut by 2 bases, the J end by 2 bases, with 10 bases between. The CDR3 length is 14 residues. Germline CDR1 is SGHVS and CDR2 is FNYEAQ. The repertoire was sequenced with immunoSEQ multiplex PCR; TCRdb's copy has only in-frame clones and lacks some. The sample has about 70,000 clones, around 83% seen once. This chain links TRBV7-6 with TRBJ2-7; D uncertain. The TCR originated in a woman aged 18-29 years with glioma. Some clones in this sample may be carry-over from other donors' samples. The starting material was peripheral blood mononuclear cells (PBMCs), obtained from a glioma patient treated with radiotherapy, temozolomide or both. The CDR3 region is CASSLSATAYEQYF. The CDR3 nucleotides read TGTGCCAGCAGCTTATCGGCAACCGCCTACGAGCAGTACTTC.